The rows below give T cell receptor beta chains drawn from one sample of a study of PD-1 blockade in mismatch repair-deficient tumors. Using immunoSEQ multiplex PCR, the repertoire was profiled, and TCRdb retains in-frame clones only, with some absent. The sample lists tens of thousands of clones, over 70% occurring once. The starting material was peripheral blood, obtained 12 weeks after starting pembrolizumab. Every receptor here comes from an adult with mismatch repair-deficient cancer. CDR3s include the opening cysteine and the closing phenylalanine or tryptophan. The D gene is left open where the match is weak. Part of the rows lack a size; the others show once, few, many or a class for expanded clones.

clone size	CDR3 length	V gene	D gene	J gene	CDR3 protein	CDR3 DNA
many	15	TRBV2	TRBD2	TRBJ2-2	CASSPSGRQSGELFF	TGTGCCAGCAGCCCTAGCGGGAGGCAATCCGGGGAGCTGTTTTTT
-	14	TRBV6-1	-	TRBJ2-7	CASTRGGGGYEQYF	TGTGCCAGCACCCGAGGGGGGGGTGGCTACGAGCAGTACTTC
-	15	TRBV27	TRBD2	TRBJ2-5	CASSYGLAGTETQYF	TGTGCCAGCAGTTACGGACTAGCGGGAACGGAGACCCAGTACTTC
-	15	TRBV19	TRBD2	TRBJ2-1	CASSVLAGINNEQFF	TGTGCCAGTAGTGTGCTAGCGGGAATAAACAATGAGCAGTTCTTC
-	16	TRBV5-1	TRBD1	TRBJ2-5	CASSPAQGVGQETQYF	TGCGCCAGCAGCCCGGCGCAGGGGGTGGGCCAAGAGACCCAGTACTTC
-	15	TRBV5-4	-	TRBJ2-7	CASSQGGAGTYEQYF	TGTGCCAGCAGCCAGGGGGGCGCGGGGACCTACGAGCAGTACTTC
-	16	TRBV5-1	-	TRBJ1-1	CASSLGMVGGLTEAFF	TGCGCCAGCAGCTTGGGGATGGTAGGGGGTTTGACTGAAGCTTTCTTT
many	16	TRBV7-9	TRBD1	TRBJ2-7	CASSLRGTGSSYEQYF	TGTGCCAGCAGCTTAAGGGGGACAGGATCTTCCTACGAGCAGTACTTC
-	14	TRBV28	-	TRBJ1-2	CASRPPGPPGGYTF	TGTGCCAGCAGGCCCCCGGGACCGCCGGGTGGCTACACCTTC
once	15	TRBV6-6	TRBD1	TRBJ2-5	CASSYSPGGRETQYF	TGTGCCAGCAGTTACTCTCCAGGGGGCCGGGAGACCCAGTACTTC
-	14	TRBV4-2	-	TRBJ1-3	CASSQGMGGNTIYF	TGTGCCAGCAGCCAAGGGATGGGTGGAAACACCATATATTTT
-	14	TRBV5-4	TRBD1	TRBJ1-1	CASSIRQGGPEAFF	TGTGCCAGCAGCATCCGACAGGGAGGACCTGAAGCTTTCTTT
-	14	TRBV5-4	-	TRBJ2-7	CASSLRQESYEQYF	TGTGCCAGCAGCTTGCGACAGGAGTCCTACGAGCAGTACTTC
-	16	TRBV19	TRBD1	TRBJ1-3	CASSTPNDRAGNTIYF	TGTGCCAGTAGTACCCCTAACGACAGGGCTGGAAACACCATATATTTT